The following is a T cell receptor beta chain sequence with its context. The CDR3 loop spans 16 amino acids. Trimming pared 2 bases from V and 5 bases from J, leaving 15 bases between. In germline, CDR1 is LGHDT, CDR2 YNNKEL (reference sequence). The table came from immunoSEQ multiplex PCR; TCRdb's copy has only in-frame clones and leaves some out. The repertoire holds about 400,000 clones, with about 88% as singletons. This sample is drawn from a study of blood T cell repertoires in COVID-19. This sequence joins TRBV3-1 (or the pseudogene TRBV3-2) and TRBJ2-2; the D gene is possibly TRBD1 (6 bases). Sequenced material: peripheral blood. The receptor was isolated from a human donor in a cohort sampled during active COVID-19. The CDR3 here is CASSQPYRDNTGELFF. As DNA, the CDR3 is TGTGCCAGCAGCCAACCCTACAGGGATAATACCGGGGAGCTGTTTTTT.